These 32 T cell receptor beta chains originate from one sample sequenced in a study of blood T cell repertoires in COVID-19. The repertoire was sequenced with immunoSEQ multiplex PCR; TCRdb's copy has only in-frame clones and lacks some. The sample contains approximately 280,000 clones, 89% of which appear only once. The sample taken for sequencing was peripheral blood. The receptors here all came from a man in his fifties with acute or convalescent COVID-19.

The CDR3 sequence: CASSDLGGYNEQFF. In DNA form, the CDR3 reads TGTGCCAGCAGTGACCTCGGGGGGTACAATGAGCAGTTCTTC. The genes are TRBV6-4 and TRBJ2-1, with 7 bases identical to TRBD2. Trimming removed 2 bases from V and 4 bases from J; junction bases left unmatched: 2. Germline CDR1 MRHNA, CDR2 SNTAGT. The CDR3 extends over 14 amino acids.

The genes are TRBV14 and TRBJ2-7; the D gene is possibly TRBD2 (7 bases). CDR3 length: 18 amino acids. Trimming removed 4 bases at V and 3 bases at J, with 25 bases between. CDR1 SGHDN and CDR2 FVKESK come from the germline V gene. This CDR3 reads CASSRRRGQGPHYYEQYF. CDR3 in DNA: TGTGCCAGCAGCCGCCGGCGGGGGCAGGGCCCCCACTACTACGAGCAGTACTTC.

The chain recombines TRBV15 with TRBJ1-5; possibly TRBD1 for D (5 bases). There are 15 residues in the CDR3. Germline V CDR1 and CDR2: LNHNV, YYDKDF (reference sequence). The germline V and J ends were trimmed by 1 base and 6 bases, with 13 bases remaining between them. CDR3 in DNA: TGTGCCACCAGCAGAGCAGGCAGGGAGGGTCAGCCCCAGCATTTT. Protein: CATSRAGREGQPQHF.

This clone was detected only once. The gene calls are TRBV3-1 (or the pseudogene TRBV3-2) and TRBJ2-7; a weak D match, TRBD1 (5 bases). V gave up 6 bases and J gave up 4 bases, with 13 bases separating them. CDR1 LGHDT and CDR2 YNNKEL come from the germline V gene (reference sequence). There are 13 residues in the CDR3. The CDR3 region has the DNA TGTGCCAGCAGTCGGACATTTCAGTACGAGCAGTACTTC. Protein: CASSRTFQYEQYF.

CDR3 DNA: TGTGCCTGGGCCCCCGGACAGGGCAAGAGCTCCTATAATTCACCCCTCCACTTT. This gives the protein CAWAPGQGKSSYNSPLHF. V usage is TRBV30 and J usage is TRBJ1-6; 8 nucleotides agree with TRBD1. The V and J ends lost 5 bases and 0 bases, in that order; junction bases with no gene match: 12. Germline V gene lookup returns CDR1 GTSNPN and CDR2 SVGIG (reference sequence). The CDR3 is 18 amino acids.

The chain recombines TRBV6-1 with TRBJ1-5, with D possibly TRBD1 on 5 matching bases. The CDR3 contains 17 residues. V was pared by 1 base and J by 2 bases, with 15 bases between. Germline V CDR1 and CDR2: MNHNS, SASEGT. CDR3 sequence: CASSEDWLTGGNQPQHF. The CDR3 DNA sequence: TGTGCCAGCAGTGAAGATTGGCTCACGGGGGGCAATCAGCCCCAGCATTTT.

V usage is TRBV7-3 and J usage is TRBJ2-7; 7 bases align to TRBD2. CDR3 length equals 12 residues. Trimming cost V 4 bases and J 5 bases; bases outside gene matches: 2. Germline assignment: CDR1 SGHTA and CDR2 FQGTGA. The CDR3 sequence: CASSSGGNEQYF. The DNA for the CDR3 is TGTGCCAGCAGCTCCGGGGGGAACGAGCAGTACTTC.

The sample holds a few counts of this clone. Other nucleotide sequences from this sample produce the same CDR3. The CDR3 DNA reads as TGTGCCAGCAGCTCCGGGACAGGGTCCACTGAAGCTTTCTTT. Its translation is CASSSGTGSTEAFF. The chain combines TRBV7-3 with TRBJ1-1, with 9 nucleotides matching TRBD1. The CDR3 runs 14 residues. V lost 4 bases and J lost 4; bases outside the gene matches: 4. The germline gives CDR1 SGHTA, CDR2 FQGTGA.

This clone was observed a single time. This sequence joins TRBV9 and TRBJ1-1; D might be TRBD1 (5 bases). The CDR3 has 13 amino acids. V was clipped by 2 bases and J by 8 bases, with 13 bases between them. Germline V gives CDR1 SGDLS, CDR2 YYNGEE. The CDR3 region has the DNA TGTGCCAGCAGCGTCCTCGGGCAGGGCGAAGCTTTCTTT. Translated: CASSVLGQGEAFF.

This chain connects TRBV3-1 (or the pseudogene TRBV3-2) to TRBJ1-2, with a possible D match to TRBD1 (6 bases). CDR1 is LGHDT, CDR2 YNNKEL, per germline (reference sequence). The length of the CDR3 is 17 residues. V shed 0 bases and J shed 2 bases, with 16 bases lying between them. The CDR3 spells CASSQDPGTISNYGYTF. The CDR3 DNA sequence: TGTGCCAGCAGCCAAGATCCGGGGACAATATCCAACTATGGCTACACCTTC.

This clone was seen a handful of times. This chain links TRBV2 with TRBJ2-2, with 7 bases identical to TRBD1. Trimming cost V 6 bases and J 5 bases; bases outside gene matches: 6. Germline V gene data show CDR1 as SNHLY and CDR2 as FYNNEI. The CDR3 length is 14 residues. CDR3 DNA sequence: TGTGCCAGCAGCCCGGGACAGCGAACCGGGGAGCTGTTTTTT. Its translation: CASSPGQRTGELFF.

The V gene is TRBV10-1, the J gene TRBJ2-3; TRBD1 is a possible D gene (5 bases). The ends were cut back, 0 bases at V and 1 base at J, with 8 bases in the middle. The length of the CDR3 is 15 residues. From germline, CDR1 is WNHNN and CDR2 SYGVQD (reference sequence). CDR3 amino acids: CASSESIGGTDTQYF. The DNA of the CDR3 is TGCGCCAGCAGTGAGTCGATAGGGGGCACAGATACGCAGTATTTT.

The V call is TRBV3-1 (or the pseudogene TRBV3-2), the J call TRBJ1-5; D might be TRBD1 (6 bases). This CDR3 region has 14 residues. V was clipped by 6 bases and J by 9 bases, with 18 bases between them. Germline V gene sequence: CDR1 LGHDT, CDR2 YNNKEL (reference sequence). The CDR3 DNA is TGTGCCAGCAGTCCCCAATTGACAGGCGGGCCCCAGCATTTT. This sequence encodes CASSPQLTGGPQHF.

This clone has just one count. The chain uses TRBV10-1 and TRBJ1-1; 8 bases fit TRBD1. The CDR3 contains 16 residues. V gave up 6 bases and J gave up 2 bases; unmatched junction bases: 11. Per germline, CDR1 WNHNN and CDR2 SYGVQD (reference sequence). CDR3: CASSPGGDPVNTEAFF. DNA of the CDR3: TGCGCCAGCAGCCCAGGGGGCGACCCGGTCAACACTGAAGCTTTCTTT.

The chain couples TRBV4-1 to TRBJ1-5; D unresolved. Germline lookup yields CDR1 MGHRA and CDR2 YSYEKL. V lost 8 bases, J lost 7 bases, and 15 bases lay in between. The CDR3 totals 13 residues. CDR3 residues: CASPGPGGQPQHF. The CDR3 nucleotides read TGCGCCAGCCCGGGCCCTGGAGGACAGCCCCAGCATTTT.

This sequence joins TRBV6-6 and TRBJ2-7; 10 positions match TRBD1. Germline CDR1 MNHNY, CDR2 SVGAGI (reference sequence). The CDR3 has 14 amino acids. V lost 6 bases, J lost 4 bases, and 6 bases stayed unmatched. CDR3 bases: TGTGCCAGCAGCCTGACAGGGGGCACTTACGAGCAGTACTTC. Amino acids: CASSLTGGTYEQYF.

The chain links TRBV2 to TRBJ1-3, with 9 positions matching TRBD1. V shed 4 bases and J 2 bases; nucleotides not matched to a gene: 3. The length of the CDR3 is 15 residues. The germline CDR1 and CDR2 sequences are SNHLY and FYNNEI. As DNA, the CDR3 is TGTGCCAGCAGTGGAGGGACAGGGCCTGGAAACACCATATATTTT. Amino acids: CASSGGTGPGNTIYF.

The rearrangement links TRBV5-1 to TRBJ1-2; no clear D. The germline gives CDR1 SGHRS, CDR2 YFSETQ. The CDR3 is 14 residues long. Trimming shortened V by 1 base and J by 4 bases, and 11 bases separated the two germline ends. CDR3 in amino acids: CASSLITDTYGYTF. In DNA, the CDR3 is TGCGCCAGCAGCTTGATCACAGACACCTATGGCTACACCTTC.

The sample holds one count of this clone. The chain links TRBV10-3 to TRBJ2-7; TRBD2 matches 7 bases. Germline loops: CDR1 ENHRY, CDR2 SYGVKD. The CDR3 loop spans 16 amino acids. The V gene end was trimmed by 2 bases and the J gene end by 2 bases; junction bases not matched to a gene: 9. The CDR3 loop reads CAISETSVVPPYEQYF. The CDR3 nucleotides are TGTGCCATCAGTGAGACTAGCGTGGTCCCGCCCTACGAGCAGTACTTC.

The chain links TRBV7-9 to TRBJ1-1, with 7 bases identical to TRBD1. CDR3 length equals 13 residues. After removal of 5 bases from V and 3 bases from J, the junction contained 3 bases not matched to a gene. The germline gives CDR1 SEHNR, CDR2 FQNEAQ (reference sequence). The CDR3 sequence: CASSPQGYTEAFF. CDR3 sequence (DNA): TGTGCCAGCAGCCCACAGGGGTACACTGAAGCTTTCTTT.

This CDR3 reads CASSRVLGETQYF. The CDR3 nucleotides read TGTGCCAGCAGTCGGGTTCTTGGGGAGACCCAGTACTTC. The gene calls are TRBV6-5 and TRBJ2-5; unclear D gene. The CDR3 is 13 amino acids. Trimming shortened V by 5 bases and J by 5 bases, and 12 bases separated the two germline ends. Germline CDR1 MNHEY, CDR2 SVGAGI.

The J gene is TRBJ1-4, the V gene TRBV5-1; TRBD1 agrees at 7 bases. With 4 bases clipped from V and 8 bases from J, the junction kept 14 bases outside the gene matches. Germline V lookup: CDR1 SGHRS, CDR2 YFSETQ. The CDR3 runs 16 residues. CDR3 loop: CASSTGPQQGNEKLFF. The CDR3 nucleotides are TGCGCCAGCAGCACGGGCCCTCAACAGGGGAACGAAAAACTGTTTTTT.

This clone was seen only a few times. The chain recombines TRBV5-1 with TRBJ1-1; 7 nucleotides align to TRBD1. The V gene's germline CDR1 is SGHRS and CDR2 YFSETQ. Unmatched junction bases numbered 8, after V lost 4 bases and J lost 8 bases. The CDR3 runs to 13 residues. The CDR3 is CASSANPGQEAFF. The DNA of the CDR3 is TGCGCCAGCAGCGCAAACCCGGGACAGGAAGCTTTCTTT. Drawing the rest from reference TRBV5-1 and TRBJ1-1, the complete variable domain is KAGVTQTPRYLIKTRGQQVTLSCSPISGHRSVSWYQQTPGQGLQFLFEYFSETQRNKGNFPGRFSGRQFSNSRSEMNVSTLELGDSALYLCASSANPGQEAFFGQGTRLTVV.

The chain combines TRBV5-5 with TRBJ1-5; D is possibly TRBD1 (5 bases). There are 14 residues in the CDR3. The germline CDR1 and CDR2 sequences are SGHKS and YYEKEE (reference sequence). Trimming cost V 0 bases and J 7 bases, with 11 bases left between them. CDR3 amino acids: CASSLDRTVQPQHF. The CDR3 nucleotides read TGTGCCAGCAGCTTGGACAGGACCGTGCAGCCCCAGCATTTT. Full variable domain (outside the CDR3, taken from reference TRBV5-5 and TRBJ1-5): DAGVTQSPTHLIKTRGQQVTLRCSPISGHKSVSWYQQVLGQGPQFIFQYYEKEERGRGNFPDRFSARQFPNYSSELNVNALLLGDSALYLCASSLDRTVQPQHFGDGTRLSIL.

The DNA of the CDR3 is TGTGCCAGCAGCCCCCGCGATGGGGGCTTGGGCAATCAGCCCCAGCATTTT. It is translated as CASSPRDGGLGNQPQHF. J is TRBJ1-5 and V is TRBV16, with D possibly TRBD1 on 6 matching bases. The ends were cut back, 4 bases at V and 2 bases at J, with 18 bases in the middle. The CDR3 loop spans 17 amino acids. Germline V gene data show CDR1 as KGHSY and CDR2 as FQNENV. Using reference TRBV16 and TRBJ1-5 for the parts outside the CDR3, the full variable domain is GEEVAQTPKHLVRGEGQKAKLYCAPIKGHSYVFWYQQVLKNEFKFLISFQNENVFDETGMPKERFSAKCLPNSPCSLEIQATKLEDSAVYFCASSPRDGGLGNQPQHFGDGTRLSIL.

The chain has TRBV7-2 and TRBJ1-4, with TRBD1 matching 10 bases. The germline gives CDR1 SGHTA, CDR2 FQGNSA. This CDR3 has 14 residues. The ends lost 5 bases at V and 8 bases at J; junction bases unmatched: 5. The CDR3 region has the DNA TGTGCCAGCAGCGCCCGGACAGGGGGAGAAAAACTGTTTTTT. This encodes CASSARTGGEKLFF. The full variable domain, its missing parts supplied by reference TRBV7-2 and TRBJ1-4, is GAGVSQSPSNKVTEKGKDVELRCDPISGHTALYWYRQSLGQGLEFLIYFQGNSAPDKSGLPSDRFSAERTGGSVSTLTIQRTQQEDSAVYLCASSARTGGEKLFFGSGTQLSVL.

The chain combines TRBV14 with TRBJ2-7; 7 bases match TRBD1. Germline values: CDR1 SGHDN, CDR2 FVKESK. This CDR3 is built from 15 residues. The ends lost 4 bases at V and 0 bases at J; junction bases unmatched: 6. The chain's CDR3 is CASSRDRVSSYEQYF. CDR3 coding DNA: TGTGCCAGCAGCCGAGACAGGGTGAGCTCCTACGAGCAGTACTTC. The variable domain in full, with the rest retrieved from reference TRBV14 and TRBJ2-7, is EAGVTQFPSHSVIEKGQTVTLRCDPISGHDNLYWYRRVMGKEIKFLLHFVKESKQDESGMPNNRFLAERTGGTYSTLKVQPAELEDSGVYFCASSRDRVSSYEQYFGPGTRLTVT.

This chain uses TRBV6-6 with TRBJ2-7; D is uncertain. This CDR3 has 12 residues. Germline CDR1 reads MNHNY; CDR2 reads SVGAGI (reference sequence). Trimming took off 6 bases at V and 4 bases at J, with 10 bases between the two ends. As DNA, the CDR3 is TGTGCCAGCAGCCCGTCCCGGTACGAGCAGTACTTC. Translated, it gives CASSPSRYEQYF.

This sequence joins TRBV3-1 (or the pseudogene TRBV3-2) and TRBJ2-3; 8 bases agree with TRBD1. J gave up 1 base and V 6 bases, and 0 bases lay outside the gene matches. The length of the CDR3 is 13 residues. The germline V gene has CDR1 LGHDT and CDR2 YNNKEL (reference sequence). The CDR3 spells CASRGQGTDTQYF. The CDR3 DNA reads TGTGCCAGCAGGGGACAGGGCACAGATACGCAGTATTTT.

This chain connects TRBV2 to TRBJ1-1; unclear D gene. Trimming removed 2 bases at V and 6 bases at J, with 7 bases between. The CDR3 has 12 residues. Germline lookup yields CDR1 SNHLY and CDR2 FYNNEI. Here the CDR3 DNA reads TGTGCCAGCAGTGAAAGGCGGGCTGAAGCTTTCTTT. It specifies CASSERRAEAFF.

J is TRBJ1-1 and V is TRBV7-2; TRBD1 agrees at 9 bases. V trimming: 3 bases; J trimming: 7 bases; junction bases outside the gene matches: 9. The CDR3 has 15 residues. Germline CDR1 is SGHTA and CDR2 is FQGNSA. The CDR3 bases are TGTGCCAGCAGCTTCCGGACAGGGGATGCGAGTGAAGCTTTCTTT. As protein: CASSFRTGDASEAFF.

The rearrangement links TRBV15 to TRBJ2-1, with TRBD1 matching over 8 bases. Trimming took 1 base from V and 6 from J; bases not matched to a gene: 8. Germline CDR1 LNHNV, CDR2 YYDKDF (reference sequence). The CDR3 consists of 16 residues. The CDR3 coding sequence is TGTGCCACCAGCAGAGCTCCCAGGGGGCGGACCAATGAGCAGTTCTTC. This encodes CATSRAPRGRTNEQFF.